The 27 T cell receptor beta chains below were found in one sample sequenced in a study of T cell responses to AZD1222 COVID-19 vaccine. TCRdb's copy holds only in-frame clones and misses some; the assay was immunoSEQ multiplex PCR. The sample includes fewer than 110,000 clones, roughly 91% of them seen just once. This specimen consisted of peripheral blood, obtained on day 0 of AZD1222 vaccination. Source of these receptors: an adult in good health.

This clone was detected once. The chain carries TRBV18 and TRBJ1-2, with a tentative D call TRBD1 (5 bases). Germline V gene sequence: CDR1 KGHSH, CDR2 LQKENI. The CDR3 length is 12 residues. Trimming pared 5 bases from V and 5 bases from J, leaving 9 bases between. CDR3: CASSSKGYGYTF. CDR3 coding DNA: TGTGCCAGCTCATCGAAGGGGTATGGCTACACCTTC.

The V and J genes are TRBV18 and TRBJ2-1, with TRBD1 matching over 9 bases. CDR1 and CDR2 from the germline V gene are KGHSH and LQKENI. The CDR3 has 16 residues. V lost 3 bases, J lost 7 bases, and 10 bases stayed unmatched. This CDR3 reads CASSPQRTGEKNEQFF. The CDR3 DNA is TGTGCCAGCTCACCCCAACGGACAGGGGAAAAGAATGAGCAGTTCTTC.

V is TRBV7-3 and J is TRBJ2-7; D may be TRBD2 (6 bases). The V end lost 3 bases, the J end lost 7 bases, and 13 bases lay between the germline ends. Germline CDR1 SGHTA, CDR2 FQGTGA. The CDR3 sequence is 13 residues long. The CDR3 sequence: CASSLGGKGEQYF. The CDR3, as DNA: TGTGCCAGCAGCTTGGGCGGGAAGGGTGAGCAGTACTTC.

This chain joins TRBV19 and TRBJ2-3, with D uncertain. CDR3 length: 16 residues. Per germline, CDR1 LNHDA and CDR2 SQIVND (reference sequence). V lost 4 bases and J lost 2, with 16 bases in between. The chain's CDR3 is CASSTPAMKNTDTQYF. CDR3 DNA: TGTGCCAGTAGTACCCCCGCGATGAAGAACACAGATACGCAGTATTTT.

A word on this clone: Other DNA sequences in this sample translate to the same CDR3. The V and J genes are TRBV7-9 and TRBJ2-3; TRBD2 is a possible D gene (5 bases). V gave up 5 bases and J gave up 3 bases, with 6 bases separating them. This CDR3 comprises 12 residues. CDR1 is SEHNR, CDR2 FQNEAQ, per germline (reference sequence). The CDR3 protein is CASSPGTDTQYF. DNA for the CDR3: TGTGCCAGCAGCCCGGGGACAGATACGCAGTATTTT. The full variable domain, in which reference TRBV7-9 and TRBJ2-3 provide the parts outside the CDR3, is DTGVSQNPRHKITKRGQNVTFRCDPISEHNRLYWYRQTLGQGPEFLTYFQNEAQLEKSRLLSDRFSAERPKGSFSTLEIQRTEQGDSAMYLCASSPGTDTQYFGPGTRLTVL.

The genes are TRBV6-5 and TRBJ1-1; TRBD1 agrees at 8 bases. V was clipped by 6 bases and J by 0 bases; unmatched bases: 6. Germline-derived CDR1 and CDR2 are MNHEY and SVGAGI. CDR3 length: 15 residues. The CDR3, as DNA: TGTGCCAGCAGGTTGGGGGACAGGATGAACACTGAAGCTTTCTTT. Its translation: CASRLGDRMNTEAFF.

This chain links TRBV14 with TRBJ1-5, with D hard to call. The V gene's germline CDR1 is SGHDN and CDR2 FVKESK. V lost 7 bases to trimming and J lost 1 base, with 8 bases between them. This CDR3 region has 13 residues. CDR3 protein: CASKRTSNQPQHF. Written as DNA, the CDR3 is TGTGCCAGCAAACGAACAAGCAATCAGCCCCAGCATTTT.

V usage is TRBV11-2 and J usage is TRBJ2-7; 7 bases map to TRBD1. The V gene end was trimmed by 5 bases and the J gene end by 4 bases; junction bases not matched to a gene: 14. This CDR3 spans 16 amino acids. The germline CDR1 and CDR2 sequences are SGHAT and FQNNGV. CDR3 residues: CASSPVNRQGVYEQYF. In nucleotides, the CDR3 is TGTGCCAGCAGCCCCGTTAATAGGCAGGGGGTATACGAGCAGTACTTC. The full variable domain, with the rest looked up from reference TRBV11-2 and TRBJ2-7, is EAGVAQSPRYKIIEKRQSVAFWCNPISGHATLYWYQQILGQGPKLLIQFQNNGVVDDSQLPKDRFSAERLKGVDSTLKIQPAKLEDSAVYLCASSPVNRQGVYEQYFGPGTRLTVT.

This clone has just one count. The chain uses TRBV2 and TRBJ2-1; D remains unclear. This CDR3 comprises 13 residues. Trimming left V 0 bases short and J 13 bases short, with 13 bases between. The germline V gene encodes CDR1 SNHLY and CDR2 FYNNEI. The CDR3 loop reads CASSEALHRVQFF. The CDR3 region has the DNA TGTGCCAGCAGTGAAGCGCTTCATAGGGTCCAGTTCTTC.

This chain links TRBV5-5 with TRBJ1-2; perhaps TRBD1 as D (5 bases). The CDR3 has 13 amino acids. Trimming pared 2 bases from V and 5 bases from J, leaving 10 bases between. The germline gives CDR1 SGHKS, CDR2 YYEKEE (reference sequence). This CDR3 reads CASSLVPGYGYTF. Here the CDR3 DNA reads TGTGCCAGCAGCTTAGTGCCAGGGTATGGCTACACCTTC.

J is TRBJ1-2 and V is TRBV7-9; D not certain. CDR1 and CDR2 (germline): SEHNR, FQNEAQ (reference sequence). The CDR3 extends over 14 amino acids. V was clipped by 5 bases and J by 7 bases, with 17 bases between them. The CDR3 coding sequence is TGTGCCAGCAGCCAGTCGAAGGGTGACCTTGGCTACACCTTC. Amino acids: CASSQSKGDLGYTF.

The V and J genes are TRBV7-2 and TRBJ2-1, with D hard to call. CDR1 SGHTA and CDR2 FQGNSA come from the germline V gene. With 3 bases removed from V and 10 bases from J, the gap between germline ends came to 13 bases. The CDR3 sequence is 13 residues long. The DNA for the CDR3 is TGTGCCAGCAGCTTCCCCGGGCCTATGGAGCAGTTCTTC. Amino acids: CASSFPGPMEQFF.

The gene calls are TRBV6-2 or TRBV6-3 and TRBJ1-2; D remains unclear. The CDR3 runs to 10 residues. Trimming removed 6 bases at V and 8 bases at J, with 7 bases between. Germline loops: CDR1 MNHEY, CDR2 SVGEGT. In DNA, the CDR3 is TGTGCCAGCAGCTCCCCCGGCTACACCTTC. Translation gives CASSSPGYTF.

The chain recombines TRBV18 with TRBJ1-6; D is possibly TRBD1 (5 bases). The CDR3 is 16 amino acids. V lost 2 bases and J 9 bases, leaving 17 bases between the germline ends. Germline values: CDR1 KGHSH, CDR2 LQKENI. CDR3 loop: CASSPGIVQGPSPLHF. The CDR3 region has the DNA TGTGCCAGCTCACCAGGAATTGTGCAGGGCCCTTCACCCCTCCACTTT.

To note about this clone: At one of its ends the junction is not consistent with the germline gene, which may arise from a read error. V usage is TRBV6-1 and J usage is TRBJ2-3; the match to TRBD2 covers 7 bases. In germline, CDR1 is MNHNS, CDR2 SASEGT. This CDR3 has 16 residues. CDR3 protein: CASSQAGLGGVDTQYF. The CDR3 DNA reads TGTGCCAGCAGTCAAGCGGGACTCGGCGGGGTAGATACGCAGTATTTT.

This chain joins TRBV20-1 and TRBJ2-1; 10 bases map to TRBD2. The CDR3 length is 16 residues. Germline V CDR1 and CDR2: DFQATT, SNEGSKA (reference sequence). The J segment lost 8 bases and the V segment lost 3 bases, leaving 13 bases of the junction unmatched. The CDR3 bases are TGCAGTGCTAGTGGGGCTAGCGGGAGTCTCGGAGATGAGCAGTTCTTC. As protein: CSASGASGSLGDEQFF.

The V gene is TRBV19, the J gene TRBJ1-2; D gene ambiguous. CDR1 LNHDA and CDR2 SQIVND come from the germline V gene (reference sequence). Trimming removed 1 base from V and 7 bases from J, with 4 bases in between. The CDR3 runs to 11 residues. The CDR3 loop reads CASSIGLGYTF. Here the CDR3 DNA reads TGTGCCAGTAGTATAGGGCTTGGCTACACCTTC. Drawing the rest from reference TRBV19 and TRBJ1-2, the complete variable domain is DGGITQSPKYLFRKEGQNVTLSCEQNLNHDAMYWYRQDPGQGLRLIYYSQIVNDFQKGDIAEGYSVSREKKESFPLTVTSAQKNPTAFYLCASSIGLGYTFGSGTRLTVV.

This chain uses TRBV9 with TRBJ1-2; TRBD1 matches at 7 bases. This CDR3 comprises 13 residues. Germline CDR1 reads SGDLS; CDR2 reads YYNGEE. The trim removed 4 bases at V and 8 bases at J, leaving 8 bases unmatched. Written as DNA, the CDR3 is TGTGCCAGCAGCCGACAGGGCTTAGGAGGCTACACCTTC. As protein: CASSRQGLGGYTF.

The chain has TRBV27 and TRBJ1-1, with D unclear. Germline CDR1 reads MNHEY; CDR2 reads SMNVEV (reference sequence). V lost 3 bases to trimming and J lost 4 bases, with 9 bases between them. The length of the CDR3 is 13 residues. The CDR3 sequence is CASSLREGTEAFF. The DNA for the CDR3 is TGTGCCAGCAGTTTGAGGGAGGGCACTGAAGCTTTCTTT.

This clone was found once. The gene calls are TRBV7-2 and TRBJ2-1; tentatively, D is TRBD2 (6 bases). V dropped 5 bases and J dropped 10 bases, with 18 bases sitting between them. Germline V gene sequence: CDR1 SGHTA, CDR2 FQGNSA. The CDR3 is 14 residues long. CDR3 region: CASSKGLLTREQFF. The CDR3 nucleotides are TGTGCCAGCAGCAAGGGACTCCTGACTCGGGAGCAGTTCTTC.

V usage is TRBV11-2 and J usage is TRBJ2-3; possible D gene TRBD2, 6 bases. The germline CDR1 and CDR2 sequences are SGHAT and FQNNGV. The CDR3 contains 17 residues. Trimming removed 1 base at V and 3 bases at J, with 17 bases between. The CDR3 loop reads CASSLGFSGPGTDTQYF. In DNA, the CDR3 is TGTGCCAGCAGCTTAGGTTTTAGCGGTCCCGGGACAGATACGCAGTATTTT. Full variable domain (remainder filled in from reference TRBV11-2 and TRBJ2-3): EAGVAQSPRYKIIEKRQSVAFWCNPISGHATLYWYQQILGQGPKLLIQFQNNGVVDDSQLPKDRFSAERLKGVDSTLKIQPAKLEDSAVYLCASSLGFSGPGTDTQYFGPGTRLTVL.

The chain links TRBV28 to TRBJ2-7; possible D gene TRBD2, 6 bases. This CDR3 has 15 amino acids. V was pared by 8 bases and J by 1 base, with 18 bases between. The germline CDR1 and CDR2 sequences are MDHEN and SYDVKM. The CDR3 loop reads CASPPRGGVSYEQYF. For the CDR3, the DNA is TGTGCCAGCCCCCCTCGAGGCGGGGTGTCCTACGAGCAGTACTTC.

This sequence joins TRBV27 and TRBJ2-1; possible D gene TRBD2, 6 bases. CDR1 and CDR2 from the germline V gene are MNHEY and SMNVEV (reference sequence). There are 13 residues in the CDR3. Trimming left V 5 bases short and J 1 base short, with 6 bases between. The CDR3 nucleotides read TGTGCCAGCAGTGCGGGGTCCTACAATGAGCAGTTCTTC. It specifies CASSAGSYNEQFF.

The chain combines TRBV28 with TRBJ2-7, with 12 bases lining up with TRBD1. Germline V gene sequence: CDR1 MDHEN, CDR2 SYDVKM. The CDR3 extends over 14 amino acids. Unmatched junction bases numbered 7, after V lost 5 bases and J lost 8 bases. The CDR3 sequence is CASSGPGQGAQQYF. The CDR3 DNA follows: TGTGCCAGCAGTGGGCCGGGACAGGGGGCGCAGCAGTACTTC.

V usage is TRBV28 and J usage is TRBJ1-2; possible D gene TRBD1, 5 bases. Looked up from germline, CDR1 is MDHEN and CDR2 is SYDVKM. This CDR3 spans 14 amino acids. V lost 5 bases and J lost 2, with 12 bases in between. The CDR3 sequence: CASSPLGGNYGYTF. The CDR3 DNA follows: TGTGCCAGCAGTCCCCTGGGGGGGAACTATGGCTACACCTTC.

The rearrangement uses TRBV7-2 and TRBJ1-1; D ambiguous. The CDR3 loop spans 13 amino acids. CDR1 and CDR2 (germline): SGHTA, FQGNSA. Trimming shortened V by 5 bases and J by 1 base, and 8 bases separated the two germline ends. CDR3 sequence reads: CASSNLGNTEAFF. The CDR3 nucleotides are TGTGCCAGCAGCAACCTAGGGAACACTGAAGCTTTCTTT. Using reference TRBV7-2 and TRBJ1-1 for the parts outside the CDR3, the full variable domain is GAGVSQSPSNKVTEKGKDVELRCDPISGHTALYWYRQSLGQGLEFLIYFQGNSAPDKSGLPSDRFSAERTGGSVSTLTIQRTQQEDSAVYLCASSNLGNTEAFFGQGTRLTVV.

The V gene is TRBV30, the J gene TRBJ1-3, with TRBD1 as a possible D gene (6 bases). The CDR3 is made up of 15 amino acids. The V end lost 5 bases, the J end lost 4 bases, and 18 bases lay between the germline ends. Germline-derived CDR1 and CDR2 are GTSNPN and SVGIG (reference sequence). CDR3 sequence reads: CAWDLGGLRGNTIYF. DNA for the CDR3: TGTGCCTGGGACCTCGGGGGGCTGCGAGGAAACACCATATATTTT.